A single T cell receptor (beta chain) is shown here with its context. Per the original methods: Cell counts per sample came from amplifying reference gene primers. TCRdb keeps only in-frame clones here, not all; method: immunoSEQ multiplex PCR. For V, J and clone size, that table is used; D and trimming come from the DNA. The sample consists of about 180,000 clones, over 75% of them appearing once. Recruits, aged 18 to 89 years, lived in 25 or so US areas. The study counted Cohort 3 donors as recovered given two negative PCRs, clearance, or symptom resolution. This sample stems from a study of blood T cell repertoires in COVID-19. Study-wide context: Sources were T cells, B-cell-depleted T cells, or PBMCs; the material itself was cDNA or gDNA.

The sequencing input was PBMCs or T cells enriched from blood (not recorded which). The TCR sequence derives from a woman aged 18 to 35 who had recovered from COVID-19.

CDR3 amino acids: CASSQRLTSGRGDEQFF. CDR3 DNA sequence: TGCGCCAGCAGCCAGAGGTTAACTAGCGGGAGAGGCGATGAGCAGTTCTTC. The chain recombines TRBV4-1 with TRBJ2-1; 11 bases line up with TRBD2. J lost 8 bases, V lost 3 bases, and 12 bases had no gene match. Germline V gene data show CDR1 as MGHRA and CDR2 as YSYEKL. The length of the CDR3 is 17 residues.